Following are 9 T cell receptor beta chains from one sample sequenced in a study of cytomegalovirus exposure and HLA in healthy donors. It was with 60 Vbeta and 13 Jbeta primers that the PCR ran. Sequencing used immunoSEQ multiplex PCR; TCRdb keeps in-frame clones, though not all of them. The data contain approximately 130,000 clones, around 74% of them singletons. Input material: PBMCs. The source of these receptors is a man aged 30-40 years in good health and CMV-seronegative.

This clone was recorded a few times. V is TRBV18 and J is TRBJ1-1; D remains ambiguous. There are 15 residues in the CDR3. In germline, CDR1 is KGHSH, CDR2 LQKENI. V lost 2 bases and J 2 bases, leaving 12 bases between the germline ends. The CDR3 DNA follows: TGTGCCAGCTCACCAAGTGAGTCCGTCAACACTGAAGCTTTCTTT. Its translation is CASSPSESVNTEAFF. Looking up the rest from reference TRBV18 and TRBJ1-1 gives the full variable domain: NAGVMQNPRHLVRRRGQEARLRCSPMKGHSHVYWYRQLPEEGLKFMVYLQKENIIDESGMPKERFSAEFPKEGPSILRIQQVVRGDSAAYFCASSPSESVNTEAFFGQGTRLTVV.

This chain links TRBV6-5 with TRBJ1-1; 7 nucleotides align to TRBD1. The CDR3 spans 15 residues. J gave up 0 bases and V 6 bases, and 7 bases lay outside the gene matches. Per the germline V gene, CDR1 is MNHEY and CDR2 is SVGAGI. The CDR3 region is CASSDRAGVNTEAFF. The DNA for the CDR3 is TGTGCCAGCAGCGACAGGGCAGGCGTGAACACTGAAGCTTTCTTT.

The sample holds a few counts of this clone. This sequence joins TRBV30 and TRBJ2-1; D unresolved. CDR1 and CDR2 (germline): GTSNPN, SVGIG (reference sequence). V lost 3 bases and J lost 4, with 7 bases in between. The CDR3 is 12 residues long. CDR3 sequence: CAWRQVYNEQFF. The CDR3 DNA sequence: TGTGCCTGGAGGCAGGTGTACAATGAGCAGTTCTTC.

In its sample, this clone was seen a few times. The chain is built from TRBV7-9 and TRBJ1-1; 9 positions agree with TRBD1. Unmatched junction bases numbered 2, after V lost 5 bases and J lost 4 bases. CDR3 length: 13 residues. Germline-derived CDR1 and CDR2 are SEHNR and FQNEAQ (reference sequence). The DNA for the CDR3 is TGTGCCAGCAGCGCGACAGGGGGCACTGAAGCTTTCTTT. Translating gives CASSATGGTEAFF.

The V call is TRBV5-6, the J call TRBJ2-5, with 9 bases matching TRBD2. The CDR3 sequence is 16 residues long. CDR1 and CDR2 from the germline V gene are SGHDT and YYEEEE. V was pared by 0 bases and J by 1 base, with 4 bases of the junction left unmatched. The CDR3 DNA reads TGTGCCAGCAGCTTGGTCCTAGCGGGGCCCCAAGAGACCCAGTACTTC. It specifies CASSLVLAGPQETQYF.

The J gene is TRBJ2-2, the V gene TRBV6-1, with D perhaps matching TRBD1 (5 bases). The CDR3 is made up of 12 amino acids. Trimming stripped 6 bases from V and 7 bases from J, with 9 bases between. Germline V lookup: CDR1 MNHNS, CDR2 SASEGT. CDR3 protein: CASRETVGELFF. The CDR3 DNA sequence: TGTGCCAGCAGAGAGACAGTCGGGGAGCTGTTTTTT.

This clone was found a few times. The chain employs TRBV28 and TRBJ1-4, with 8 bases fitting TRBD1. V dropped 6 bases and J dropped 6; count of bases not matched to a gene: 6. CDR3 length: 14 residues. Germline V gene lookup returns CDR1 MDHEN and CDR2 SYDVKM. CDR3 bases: TGTGCCAGCAGGACCGGGACAGGAGATGAAAAACTGTTTTTT. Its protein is CASRTGTGDEKLFF.

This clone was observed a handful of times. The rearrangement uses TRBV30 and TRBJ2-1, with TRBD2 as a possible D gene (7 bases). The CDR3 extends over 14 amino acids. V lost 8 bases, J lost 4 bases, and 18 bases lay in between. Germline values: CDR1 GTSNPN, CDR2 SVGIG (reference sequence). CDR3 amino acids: CAAEGEGRYNEQFF. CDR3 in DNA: TGTGCCGCAGAGGGGGAGGGCCGTTACAATGAGCAGTTCTTC.

Written as DNA, the CDR3 is TGTGCCAGCAGCGGACCAGGGGGAGCGAACACTGAAGCTTTCTTT. It translates to CASSGPGGANTEAFF. The chain is built from TRBV13 and TRBJ1-1; 7 nucleotides match TRBD1. Trimming cost V 5 bases and J 1 base; bases outside gene matches: 7. Per the germline V gene, CDR1 is PRHDT and CDR2 is FYEKMQ (reference sequence). There are 15 residues in the CDR3.